This T cell receptor (beta chain) was sequenced in a study of regulatory T cells. Every patient with CD3G deficiency had evidence of autoimmunity. Study-level results: In CD3G-deficient patients, conventional CD4+ T cells were enriched for hydrophobic CDR3 residues at positions 6 and 7.

This CDR3 contains 14 residues. Deletions cut 6 bases from V and 1 base from J, with 12 bases between. The V gene's germline CDR1 is LNHDA and CDR2 SQIVND (reference sequence). Points on this clone: The antigen is undetermined.

The PCR used 52 TRBV and 13 TRBJ primers. Some clones are missing from TCRdb's copy, which holds only in-frame ones; the method was immunoSEQ multiplex PCR. This sample has over 35,000 clones; approximately 91% occur once, and the top ten carry around 2.5%. The rearrangement links TRBV19 to TRBJ1-1, with no clear D. The TCR was taken from a person aged 18 to 35 with CD3G deficiency. Sequenced material: conventional CD4+ T cells sorted from blood. CDR3 nucleotide sequence: TGTGCCAGTAGGGCGTTGGGTCGGAACACTGAAGCTTTCTTT. Its protein is CASRALGRNTEAFF.